Shown below are 17 T cell receptor beta chains from a single sample sequenced in a study of CD8+ T cells in alopecia areata. Following extraction, RNA underwent reverse transcription to cDNA, which served as the sequencing template. The method was immunoSEQ multiplex PCR; TCRdb's version includes in-frame clones alone and lacks a portion of them. The sample carries about 210,000 clones, under 70% recorded once. Treatment noted: oral pan-JAK inhibitor, 5-10 mg twice daily. This sample comprised CD4+ T cells sorted from blood, obtained around week 44, from a patient treated with tofacitinib. These receptors were taken from a human donor with alopecia areata.

This chain connects TRBV6-5 to TRBJ1-6; possible D gene TRBD1, 6 bases. CDR1 MNHEY and CDR2 SVGAGI come from the germline V gene. V gave up 7 bases and J gave up 12 bases, with 16 bases separating them. The CDR3 is 13 residues long. The CDR3 loop reads CASKRVRGGPLHF. CDR3 sequence (DNA): TGTGCCAGCAAAAGAGTGAGAGGGGGACCCCTCCACTTT.

The CDR3 protein is CATAGSNTGELFF. CDR3 coding DNA: TGTGCCACCGCGGGGTCGAACACCGGGGAGCTGTTTTTT. The chain has TRBV14 and TRBJ2-2; D is perhaps TRBD2 (6 bases). The CDR3 has 13 amino acids. Deletions cut 10 bases from V and 0 bases from J, with 9 bases between. Germline lookup yields CDR1 SGHDN and CDR2 FVKESK.

J is TRBJ1-1 and V is TRBV4-3, with D possibly being TRBD1 (5 bases). Trimming left V 0 bases short and J 6 bases short, with 11 bases between. The CDR3 runs to 14 residues. Germline V gene sequence: CDR1 LGHNA, CDR2 YSLEER. The CDR3 sequence: CASSQDMQGAEAFF. CDR3 sequence (DNA): TGCGCCAGCAGCCAAGATATGCAGGGAGCTGAAGCTTTCTTT.

The V call is TRBV14, the J call TRBJ1-2, with D possibly TRBD1 on 6 matching bases. Trimming removed 2 bases at V and 2 bases at J, with 6 bases between. Germline CDR1 reads SGHDN; CDR2 reads FVKESK. The CDR3 is 13 residues long. CDR3 bases: TGTGCCAGCAGCCAAACAGGGAACTATGGCTACACCTTC. Translating gives CASSQTGNYGYTF.

The chain combines TRBV7-2 with TRBJ2-7, with D possibly matching TRBD2 (5 bases). The CDR3 runs 14 residues. Trimming took 6 bases from V and 6 from J, leaving 18 bases between them. Germline V gene lookup returns CDR1 SGHTA and CDR2 FQGNSA. This CDR3 is CASRSGTSPREQYF. The CDR3 nucleotides are TGTGCCAGCAGGTCCGGTACTAGTCCTCGCGAGCAGTACTTC.

This clone has just a few counts. The CDR3 nucleotides read TGCGCCAGCAGGGACAGGGGTGAGGACACTGAAGCTTTCTTT. This encodes CASRDRGEDTEAFF. The rearrangement links TRBV5-1 to TRBJ1-1, with TRBD1 identical over 9 bases. The germline V gene encodes CDR1 SGHRS and CDR2 YFSETQ. The CDR3 totals 14 residues. V trimming: 5 bases; J trimming: 3 bases; junction bases outside the gene matches: 5.

A few counts support this clone. The gene calls are TRBV7-2 and TRBJ2-7; D may be TRBD1 (5 bases). V lost 1 base and J 0 bases, leaving 10 bases between the germline ends. Per germline, CDR1 SGHTA and CDR2 FQGNSA. The CDR3 runs 15 residues. CDR3 bases: TGTGCCAGCAGCTTAGGGACATTGAGCTCCTACGAGCAGTACTTC. Its translation: CASSLGTLSSYEQYF.

This clone showed up just once. V is TRBV6-5 and J is TRBJ1-1, with unresolved D. Deletions cut 2 bases from V and 2 bases from J, with 9 bases between. CDR1 is MNHEY, CDR2 SVGAGI, per germline. The CDR3 consists of 14 residues. This chain's CDR3 is CASSYVPGNTEAFF. The CDR3, as DNA: TGTGCCAGCAGTTACGTTCCGGGTAACACTGAAGCTTTCTTT.

The chain couples TRBV30 to TRBJ2-6, with unresolved D. V dropped 3 bases and J dropped 1 base, with 4 bases sitting between them. This CDR3 is 13 amino acids long. CDR1 and CDR2 (germline): GTSNPN, SVGIG (reference sequence). The CDR3 region is CAWSDSGANVLTF. The CDR3 nucleotides are TGTGCCTGGAGCGATTCTGGGGCCAACGTCCTGACTTTC.

The rearrangement uses TRBV27 and TRBJ1-5; D is ambiguous. V was clipped by 4 bases and J by 9 bases, with 13 bases between them. The CDR3 length is 13 residues. CDR1 and CDR2 from the germline V gene are MNHEY and SMNVEV (reference sequence). CDR3 amino acids: CASSSKIGRPQHF. As DNA, the CDR3 is TGTGCCAGCAGTTCCAAGATCGGACGGCCCCAGCATTTT.

The V call is TRBV30, the J call TRBJ1-2; 7 nucleotides match TRBD1. Germline CDR1 is GTSNPN and CDR2 is SVGIG (reference sequence). The J segment lost 5 bases and the V segment lost 1 base, leaving 4 bases of the junction unmatched. The CDR3 spans 13 residues. CDR3 coding DNA: TGTGCCTGGAGTGGACAGGGAACTTATGGCTACACCTTC. Protein sequence: CAWSGQGTYGYTF.

This clone was seen only a few times. The chain recombines TRBV29-1 with TRBJ1-1; TRBD1 might be the D (5 bases). Germline V lookup: CDR1 SQVTM, CDR2 ANQGSEA. CDR3 length: 13 residues. With 7 bases removed from V and 1 base from J, the gap between germline ends came to 13 bases. CDR3: CSAREPTNTEAFF. DNA for the CDR3: TGCAGCGCCAGGGAACCTACGAACACTGAAGCTTTCTTT.

The J gene is TRBJ1-2, the V gene TRBV7-2; 12 positions match TRBD1. The CDR3 totals 15 residues. Germline lookup yields CDR1 SGHTA and CDR2 FQGNSA. V gave up 4 bases and J gave up 4 bases; unmatched junction bases: 4. The CDR3 region is CASSWPGQGAYGYTF. CDR3 sequence (DNA): TGTGCCAGCAGCTGGCCGGGACAGGGGGCCTATGGCTACACCTTC.

This clone was detected once. The chain uses TRBV7-2 and TRBJ2-1; 9 bases fit TRBD1. V was pared by 5 bases and J by 2 bases, with 4 bases of the junction left unmatched. The CDR3 sequence is 15 residues long. Germline V gene data show CDR1 as SGHTA and CDR2 as FQGNSA. The CDR3 DNA sequence: TGTGCCAGCAGCCTACAGGGGGCCCCCTACAATGAGCAGTTCTTC. Its translation: CASSLQGAPYNEQFF.

V is TRBV30 and J is TRBJ1-2, with 9 bases fitting TRBD1. Germline loops: CDR1 GTSNPN, CDR2 SVGIG (reference sequence). The CDR3 sequence is 16 residues long. In DNA, the CDR3 is TGTGCTCAACTTGGGACAGGGATTATGGGAAAGTCTGGCTACACCTTC. Translated, it gives CAQLGTGIMGKSGYTF. Complete variable domain (other parts from reference TRBV30 and TRBJ1-2): SQTIHQWPATLVQPVGSPLSLECTVEGTSNPNLYWYRQAAGRGLQLLFYSVGIGQISSEVPQNLSASRPQDRQFILSSKKLLLSDSGFYLCAQLGTGIMGKSGYTFGSGTRLTVV.

A word on this clone: The sample has other DNA sequences that encode this CDR3 too. The chain carries TRBV29-1 and TRBJ2-7; weak D call: TRBD2 (5 bases). Germline V gene data show CDR1 as SQVTM and CDR2 as ANQGSEA. The CDR3 runs to 12 residues. The ends were cut back, 4 bases at V and 2 bases at J, with 9 bases in the middle. Here the CDR3 reads CSVGTGAYEQYF. The DNA for the CDR3 is TGCAGCGTTGGAACCGGGGCCTACGAGCAGTACTTC.

This clone was detected a few times. Additional DNA sequences in this sample encode the identical CDR3. V is TRBV6-5 and J is TRBJ1-1, with D uncertain. Per germline, CDR1 MNHEY and CDR2 SVGAGI. The CDR3 is made up of 12 amino acids. V lost 0 bases and J lost 8, with 7 bases in between. This CDR3 reads CASSYSGKEAFF. The CDR3 coding sequence is TGTGCCAGCAGTTACTCAGGAAAGGAAGCTTTCTTT.